This T cell receptor beta chain was identified in a study of response to subunit inactivated influenza vaccine (dated by TCRdb to 2016 to 2018). At the level of the whole study: Deep quantitative profiling of the T cell receptor repertoire was used in the study to follow responses to a trivalent subunit inactivated influenza vaccine. Findings and caveats that apply to the study as a whole: The authors suggested that each seasonal influenza vaccination may recruit only a limited number of new T cells.

This clonotype was seen only a few times. The clone's antigen remains unknown. No much larger clonotype is one base removed from it; base qualities were not supplied. The method behind the library was RT-PCR. Instrument used: Illumina HiSeq 2500. TCRdb reprocessing: public reads trimmed at Q25 with fastp, clones called with MiXCR, in-frame beta chains kept. Duplicate CDR3 protein sequences are folded into a single record with the most common DNA and genes. Present in this sample are 500,000 to 600,000 distinct CDR3 sequences, approximately 15% of which were seen just once. Approximately 3% of the sample is taken by the ten largest. Trimming takes 5 bases off V and 8 bases off J; junction bases not matched to a gene: 9. The germline V gene encodes CDR1 SGHTA and CDR2 FQGNSA. The CDR3, cysteine through phenylalanine, is 15 amino acids long. Only the CDR3 region is kept as DNA, spanning 45 bases read in frame from base 1.

The TCR comes from a man in his fifties or sixties who received an inactivated influenza vaccine. Donor details come from another sample of the same person, matched by shared clones. The sequenced sample was CD4+ T cells sorted from PBMCs, obtained roughly 24 months after vaccination. The rearrangement combines TRBV7-2 with TRBJ2-1; 10 middle bases align to TRBD2. DNA sequence: TGTGCCAGCAGCCGGAGCGGGGGGGCTTTCTATGAGCAGTTCTTC. It translates as CASSRSGGAFYEQFF.